The 25 T cell receptor beta chains reported below all come from one sample, sequenced in a study of blood T cell repertoires in COVID-19. Repertoires were generated with immunoSEQ multiplex PCR, while TCRdb's copy carries only in-frame clones and drops some. The sample contains about 120,000 clones, around 86% of which appear only once. Source material: peripheral blood. Receptors originate from a man older than 75 with acute or convalescent COVID-19.

This clone is a singleton in its sample. The chain carries TRBV19 and TRBJ1-2, with 7 bases fitting TRBD1. The CDR3 spans 14 residues. Germline-derived CDR1 and CDR2 are LNHDA and SQIVND (reference sequence). Trimming at V came to 3 bases and at J to 4 bases, leaving 5 bases not matched to a gene. CDR3 sequence reads: CASSMRQGVYGYTF. The CDR3 nucleotides read TGTGCCAGTAGTATGAGACAGGGTGTCTATGGCTACACCTTC.

The chain links TRBV28 to TRBJ2-7; D is possibly TRBD2 (5 bases). Germline lookup yields CDR1 MDHEN and CDR2 SYDVKM. Trimming removed 6 bases at V and 1 base at J, with 13 bases between. There are 14 residues in the CDR3. The CDR3 sequence: CASRTPGNSYEQYF. The CDR3 nucleotides are TGTGCCAGCAGAACCCCCGGGAATTCCTACGAGCAGTACTTC.

This clone came up a few times. The chain carries TRBV11-3 and TRBJ2-2; 7 bases match TRBD1. Germline CDR1 SGHNT, CDR2 YENEEA. J lost 2 bases, V lost 5 bases, and 5 bases had no gene match. The CDR3 length is 15 residues. Here the CDR3 reads CASSLGQINTGELFF. The CDR3 DNA is TGTGCCAGCAGCCTGGGACAGATTAACACCGGGGAGCTGTTTTTT. Looking up the rest from reference TRBV11-3 and TRBJ2-2 gives the full variable domain: EAGVVQSPRYKIIEKKQPVAFWCNPISGHNTLYWYLQNLGQGPELLIRYENEEAVDDSQLPKDRFSAERLKGVDSTLKIQPAELGDSAVYLCASSLGQINTGELFFGEGSRLTVL.

The chain links TRBV7-2 to TRBJ1-1; D is ambiguous. Trimming stripped 2 bases from V and 8 bases from J, with 15 bases between. The V gene's germline CDR1 is SGHTA and CDR2 FQGNSA. This CDR3 comprises 14 residues. CDR3 sequence reads: CASSLRSRSEEAFF. The CDR3 nucleotides are TGTGCCAGCAGCTTAAGGTCCAGGTCCGAAGAAGCTTTCTTT.

This rearrangement joins TRBV21-1 to TRBJ2-3; the table calls TRBD2, which could not be checked here. TRBV21-1 is a known pseudogene. The CDR3 runs 18 residues. This CDR3 reads CASNPGLADHPGVDTQYF. For the CDR3, the DNA is TGTGCCAGCAACCCGGGACTAGCGGATCATCCCGGGGTAGATACGCAGTATTTT.

V gene TRBV6-1 combines with J gene TRBJ1-3; 7 bases align to TRBD1. V lost 2 bases, J lost 0 bases, and 7 bases stayed unmatched. Per germline, CDR1 MNHNS and CDR2 SASEGT. The CDR3 covers 17 residues. The CDR3 nucleotides read TGTGCCAGCAGTGAATCCTGGACAGGCCTCTCTGGAAACACCATATATTTT. It is translated as CASSESWTGLSGNTIYF.

V and J are TRBV25-1 and TRBJ1-6, with a possible D match to TRBD1 (5 bases). V was trimmed by 7 bases and J by 10 bases, leaving 14 bases between them. The CDR3 length is 13 residues. Germline assignment: CDR1 MGHDK and CDR2 SYGVNS. The DNA of the CDR3 is TGTGCCAGCAATGGCGGGGGAAAGTCACCCCTCCACTTT. As protein: CASNGGGKSPLHF.

This clone showed up just once. The V gene is TRBV12-5, the J gene TRBJ2-7; 8 bases line up with TRBD2. Germline V lookup: CDR1 LGHNT, CDR2 FRNRAP. Trimming took 1 base from V and 2 from J; bases not matched to a gene: 4. The CDR3 consists of 15 residues. The CDR3 sequence: CASGLELAGPYEQYF. The CDR3 region has the DNA TGTGCTAGTGGTTTGGAGTTAGCGGGACCCTACGAGCAGTACTTC. Together with reference TRBV12-5 and TRBJ2-7, the CDR3 gives the full variable domain: DARVTQTPRHKVTEMGQEVTMRCQPILGHNTVFWYRQTMMQGLELLAYFRNRAPLDDSGMPKDRFSAEMPDATLATLKIQPSEPRDSAVYFCASGLELAGPYEQYFGPGTRLTVT.

The chain links TRBV4-1 to TRBJ1-5; a possible D gene is TRBD1 (6 bases). The germline V and J ends were trimmed by 6 bases and 7 bases, with 13 bases remaining between them. Germline CDR1 and CDR2: MGHRA and YSYEKL. CDR3 size: 13 residues. CDR3 loop: CASSKGVGQPQHF. CDR3 DNA: TGCGCCAGCAGTAAGGGGGTTGGCCAGCCCCAGCATTTT.

The CDR3 DNA reads as TGTGCCAGCAGCCTACAGGGGCAAACAGATACGCAGTATTTT. This codes for CASSLQGQTDTQYF. The chain has TRBV11-3 and TRBJ2-3; 7 bases match TRBD1. The V segment lost 5 bases and the J segment 3 bases; nucleotides outside the gene matches: 5. From germline, CDR1 is SGHNT and CDR2 YENEEA. The CDR3 consists of 14 residues. Full variable domain (rest looked up from reference TRBV11-3 and TRBJ2-3): EAGVVQSPRYKIIEKKQPVAFWCNPISGHNTLYWYLQNLGQGPELLIRYENEEAVDDSQLPKDRFSAERLKGVDSTLKIQPAELGDSAVYLCASSLQGQTDTQYFGPGTRLTVL.

The J gene is TRBJ1-4, the V gene TRBV15; no definite D call. Trimming took 1 base from V and 4 from J, leaving 4 bases between them. Germline V lookup: CDR1 LNHNV, CDR2 YYDKDF (reference sequence). The length of the CDR3 is 13 residues. The CDR3: CATSRGVNEKLFF. The CDR3, as DNA: TGTGCCACCAGCAGAGGAGTTAATGAAAAACTGTTTTTT.

The CDR3 sequence is CASRQGGGSYEQYF. CDR3 DNA: TGTGCCAGCAGACAAGGGGGGGGCTCCTACGAGCAGTACTTC. This chain connects TRBV27 to TRBJ2-7; weak D call: TRBD2 (7 bases). This CDR3 has 14 amino acids. CDR1 and CDR2 from the germline V gene are MNHEY and SMNVEV (reference sequence). The V gene lost 6 bases and the J gene lost 0 bases, with 12 bases spanning the gap.

CDR3 in DNA: TGCAGCGCCCGACATGGCCCCAATCAGCCCCAGCATTTT. Translation: CSARHGPNQPQHF. The chain links TRBV29-1 to TRBJ1-5; the D is unclear. V lost 7 bases, J lost 3 bases, and 13 bases lay in between. CDR3 length equals 13 residues. The germline CDR1 and CDR2 sequences are SQVTM and ANQGSEA.

The chain links TRBV9 to TRBJ2-3; 11 bases line up with TRBD2. The CDR3 spans 16 residues. Germline-derived CDR1 and CDR2 are SGDLS and YYNGEE. J was trimmed by 2 bases and V by 4 bases; bases with no gene match: 6. As DNA, the CDR3 is TGTGCCAGCAGCCCGCGACTAGCGGGACCCACAGATACGCAGTATTTT. Protein: CASSPRLAGPTDTQYF.

The rearrangement joins TRBV7-2 to TRBJ2-1; perhaps TRBD2 as D (6 bases). V gave up 2 bases and J gave up 6 bases, with 8 bases separating them. Germline CDR1 SGHTA, CDR2 FQGNSA. CDR3 length equals 13 residues. The CDR3 reads CASSLSGSNEQFF. The DNA for the CDR3 is TGTGCCAGCAGCTTAAGCGGGTCCAATGAGCAGTTCTTC.

CDR3 region: CASSDHRDRVGYGYTF. The CDR3 DNA sequence: TGTGCCAGCAGTGATCACCGGGACAGGGTGGGCTATGGCTACACCTTC. The chain has TRBV6-4 and TRBJ1-2; 9 bases are a match to TRBD1. Germline assignment: CDR1 MRHNA and CDR2 SNTAGT. With V trimmed by 3 bases and J by 4 bases, 9 bases remained unmatched. The CDR3 has 16 amino acids.

The chain links TRBV2 to TRBJ1-2, with a weak D call TRBD1 (6 bases). CDR1 is SNHLY, CDR2 FYNNEI, per germline. The CDR3 runs to 13 residues. Trimming removed 3 bases from V and 7 bases from J, with 12 bases in between. CDR3 protein: CASSDRGQGGYTF. Written as DNA, the CDR3 is TGTGCCAGCAGTGACAGGGGCCAGGGTGGCTACACCTTC.

J is TRBJ2-1 and V is TRBV9; 8 bases align to TRBD2. Trimming at V came to 3 bases and at J to 8 bases, leaving 7 bases not matched to a gene. CDR3 length equals 14 residues. The germline gives CDR1 SGDLS, CDR2 YYNGEE. CDR3 region: CASSARGGNDEQFF. CDR3 sequence (DNA): TGTGCCAGCAGCGCCCGGGGGGGCAACGATGAGCAGTTCTTC.

The gene calls are TRBV7-2 and TRBJ1-1; TRBD1 might be the D (6 bases). The ends were cut back, 5 bases at V and 0 bases at J, with 16 bases in the middle. Per germline, CDR1 SGHTA and CDR2 FQGNSA. This CDR3 contains 16 residues. The DNA for the CDR3 is TGTGCCAGCAGCCCCCACCCCAGGACAGTGAACACTGAAGCTTTCTTT. This sequence encodes CASSPHPRTVNTEAFF.

The chain couples TRBV6-5 to TRBJ1-4, with D possibly being TRBD1 (6 bases). Germline lookup yields CDR1 MNHEY and CDR2 SVGAGI. Trimming removed 9 bases from V and 4 bases from J, with 12 bases in between. CDR3 size: 13 residues. CDR3 residues: CASKQGSNEKLFF. DNA of the CDR3: TGTGCCAGTAAGCAGGGGAGTAATGAAAAACTGTTTTTT.

This chain links TRBV4-2 with TRBJ1-1; TRBD1 aligns across 9 bases. Per germline, CDR1 LGHNA and CDR2 YNFKEQ. Germline trimming cut 3 bases from V and 7 bases from J; bases unmatched to any gene: 9. The CDR3 is made up of 15 amino acids. CDR3 region: CASSHSRDREDEAFF. The CDR3, as DNA: TGTGCCAGCAGCCACTCCCGGGACAGGGAAGATGAAGCTTTCTTT.

The chain joins TRBV7-6 to TRBJ2-2, with TRBD2 matching 13 bases. CDR1 is SGHVS, CDR2 FNYEAQ, per germline. With 0 bases clipped from V and 5 bases from J, the junction kept 12 bases outside the gene matches. The CDR3 has 20 residues. CDR3 DNA sequence: TGTGCCAGCAGCTTAGCTTCCCCTCGGACTAGCGGGGGCCAGACCGGGGAGCTGTTTTTT. It yields the protein CASSLASPRTSGGQTGELFF.

The chain carries TRBV25-1 and TRBJ2-3; 10 bases line up with TRBD2. This CDR3 spans 14 amino acids. The V and J ends lost 7 bases and 2 bases, in that order; junction bases with no gene match: 3. CDR1 is MGHDK and CDR2 is SYGVNS in the germline V gene. The CDR3 sequence: CASTGTSATDTQYF. The CDR3 DNA sequence: TGTGCCAGCACAGGGACTAGCGCCACAGATACGCAGTATTTT.

The J gene is TRBJ2-7, the V gene TRBV7-2; a weak D match, TRBD1 (7 bases). V was pared by 3 bases and J by 0 bases, with 9 bases between. The CDR3 contains 14 residues. Germline loops: CDR1 SGHTA, CDR2 FQGNSA. Here the CDR3 reads CASSFQGGSYEQYF. The CDR3 coding sequence is TGTGCCAGCAGCTTTCAGGGGGGCTCCTACGAGCAGTACTTC.

V and J are TRBV28 and TRBJ2-7; the D gene is possibly TRBD2 (6 bases). The CDR3 is made up of 10 amino acids. V was shortened by 11 bases and J by 6 bases, with 11 bases between the two germline ends. Germline V CDR1 and CDR2: MDHEN, SYDVKM. The CDR3 region has the DNA TGTGCCTGTGGCGGGGCCGAGCAGTACTTC. Translation: CACGGAEQYF.